This TCR beta chain was identified in a study of blood T cell repertoires in COVID-19. Study context: Some COVID-19 samples were acute and others convalescent; all came from the United States, Italy and Spain. PBMCs, B-cell-depleted T cells, or T cells provided the cDNA or gDNA that made up the material.

As originally analysed: Amplifying reference gene primers gave estimates of nucleated cell counts. Data came from immunoSEQ multiplex PCR; TCRdb stores just in-frame clones and leaves some out. The V and J calls and the clone size are those of that table, but D and trimming were determined from the DNA. Here the sample spans some 390,000 clones, approximately 91% being singletons. The Seattle site enrolled patients during active infection and followed them longitudinally. This receptor was identified in a woman aged 40-49 years with COVID-19, enrolled during active disease. The sequenced sample consisted of peripheral blood.

The CDR3 region has the DNA TGTGCCAGCAGGGGAGGGGGTGTAACGACGGATGGCTACACCTTC. It encodes CASRGGGVTTDGYTF. The rearrangement joins TRBV6-6 to TRBJ1-2; a possible D gene is TRBD1 (6 bases). The germline V gene has CDR1 MNHNY and CDR2 SVGAGI (reference sequence). V lost 6 bases and J lost 6, with 20 bases in between. This CDR3 is 15 amino acids long.